These 24 T cell receptor beta chains originate from one sample sequenced in a study of identifying expanded T cells in peripheral blood. The data were produced by immunoSEQ multiplex PCR, yet TCRdb's version contains in-frame clones alone and is incomplete. In the table there are some 90,000 clones, around 88% of which are singletons. The sequencing input was blood. The receptors were sampled from a person between 18 and 70 years old in good health.

This rearrangement joins TRBV19 to TRBJ2-7; D perhaps matches TRBD2 (6 bases). The CDR3 extends over 16 amino acids. Trimming left V 6 bases short and J 6 bases short, with 24 bases between. Germline V gene data show CDR1 as LNHDA and CDR2 as SQIVND (reference sequence). DNA of the CDR3: TGTGCCAGTAGCCTCCATAGTGGGACGGGACTGCGCGAGCAGTACTTC. Amino acid sequence: CASSLHSGTGLREQYF.

This chain joins TRBV7-2 and TRBJ2-5; TRBD2 agrees at 11 bases. Trimming removed 1 base from V and 0 bases from J; junction bases left unmatched: 7. The germline gives CDR1 SGHTA, CDR2 FQGNSA. This CDR3 spans 18 amino acids. The CDR3 loop reads CASSLVILAGGNQETQYF. CDR3 nucleotide sequence: TGTGCCAGCAGCTTAGTCATCCTAGCGGGGGGTAACCAAGAGACCCAGTACTTC.

CDR3 sequence reads: CSVASQLGTNEKLFF. The CDR3 DNA follows: TGCAGCGTTGCTAGCCAACTGGGGACTAATGAAAAACTGTTTTTT. The chain recombines TRBV29-1 with TRBJ1-4; the D is unclear. V was clipped by 4 bases and J by 2 bases, with 14 bases between them. CDR1 is SQVTM and CDR2 is ANQGSEA in the germline V gene. This CDR3 spans 15 amino acids.

This sequence joins TRBV4-1 and TRBJ2-6; D not certain. V lost 4 bases and J lost 0, with 19 bases in between. The CDR3 consists of 19 residues. CDR1 is MGHRA, CDR2 YSYEKL, per germline. The CDR3 sequence: CASSLGRITSSSGANVLTF. In nucleotides, the CDR3 is TGCGCCAGCAGCCTAGGCCGGATTACCTCTAGCTCTGGGGCCAACGTCCTGACTTTC.

The CDR3 sequence: CASSDRRAGASYEQYF. In DNA, the CDR3 is TGTGCCAGCAGCGATAGAAGGGCGGGGGCTTCCTACGAGCAGTACTTC. The chain has TRBV11-2 and TRBJ2-7; D possibly corresponds to TRBD2 (7 bases). Between the trimmed V and J ends, which lost 5 bases and 1 base, there was a span of 18 bases. There are 16 residues in the CDR3. Germline V gene sequence: CDR1 SGHAT, CDR2 FQNNGV. Full variable domain (remainder filled in from reference TRBV11-2 and TRBJ2-7): EAGVAQSPRYKIIEKRQSVAFWCNPISGHATLYWYQQILGQGPKLLIQFQNNGVVDDSQLPKDRFSAERLKGVDSTLKIQPAKLEDSAVYLCASSDRRAGASYEQYFGPGTRLTVT.

J is TRBJ2-2 and V is TRBV7-9, with D tentatively TRBD1 or TRBD2 (5 bases each). V was shortened by 5 bases and J by 7 bases, with 20 bases between the two germline ends. CDR1 is SEHNR, CDR2 FQNEAQ, per germline (reference sequence). This CDR3 spans 16 amino acids. The CDR3 is CASSDLSLERGGELFF. DNA for the CDR3: TGTGCCAGCAGCGACCTTTCGCTAGAGAGGGGCGGGGAGCTGTTTTTT.

The rearrangement joins TRBV29-1 to TRBJ1-1; the D gene is possibly TRBD1 (5 bases). The CDR3 consists of 17 residues. The V end was cut by 5 bases, the J end by 0 bases, with 22 bases between. CDR1 is SQVTM, CDR2 ANQGSEA, per germline. The CDR3 DNA follows: TGCAGCGTTCGGGGGTCACCACGACAGACAATGAACACTGAAGCTTTCTTT. Translated: CSVRGSPRQTMNTEAFF.

This chain connects TRBV30 to TRBJ2-5; no definite D call. V was cut by 4 bases and J by 5 bases, with 11 bases left in between. The CDR3 consists of 12 residues. CDR1 GTSNPN and CDR2 SVGIG come from the germline V gene (reference sequence). CDR3 nucleotide sequence: TGTGCCTGGACATTTAATGGGGAGACCCAGTACTTC. Residues: CAWTFNGETQYF.

This chain joins TRBV7-3 and TRBJ2-5; 9 bases fit TRBD1. CDR3 length: 14 residues. The J segment lost 5 bases and the V segment lost 4 bases, leaving 5 bases of the junction unmatched. CDR1 and CDR2 (germline): SGHTA, FQGTGA. DNA of the CDR3: TGTGCCAGCAGCTCTACAGGGGGCGCGGAGACCCAGTACTTC. Translation gives CASSSTGGAETQYF.

The CDR3 spells CASSLGLYGYTF. CDR3 nucleotide sequence: TGTGCCAGCAGCTTAGGACTCTATGGCTACACCTTC. The V call is TRBV7-9, the J call TRBJ1-2; no firm D call. V was shortened by 1 base and J by 4 bases, with 4 bases between the two germline ends. The CDR3 is 12 amino acids. Germline CDR1 and CDR2: SEHNR and FQNEAQ (reference sequence).

The rearrangement uses TRBV5-1 and TRBJ2-1; 9 positions match TRBD1. The CDR3 covers 13 residues. The ends lost 4 bases at V and 9 bases at J; junction bases unmatched: 5. The germline gives CDR1 SGHRS, CDR2 YFSETQ. The CDR3 region is CASSRDRVGEQFF. Written as DNA, the CDR3 is TGCGCCAGCAGCAGGGACAGGGTCGGTGAGCAGTTCTTC.

The chain carries TRBV6-1 and TRBJ1-1, with D tentatively TRBD1 (5 bases). The CDR3 has 13 amino acids. Germline CDR1 is MNHNS and CDR2 is SASEGT. V was pared by 7 bases and J by 0 bases, with 9 bases between. Here the CDR3 DNA reads TGTGCCAGCACTCCGACAGTGAACACTGAAGCTTTCTTT. This gives the protein CASTPTVNTEAFF.

The V call is TRBV2, the J call TRBJ1-3; TRBD1 might be the D (6 bases). Germline V lookup: CDR1 SNHLY, CDR2 FYNNEI. This CDR3 is built from 13 residues. Between the trimmed V and J ends, which lost 8 bases and 0 bases, there was a span of 8 bases. CDR3 sequence (DNA): TGTGCCAGCGGGGGCCTCTCTGGAAACACCATATATTTT. Protein sequence: CASGGLSGNTIYF.

This clone was counted once. The chain joins TRBV9 to TRBJ2-5; no reliable D call. V gave up 2 bases and J gave up 1 base, with 6 bases separating them. Germline values: CDR1 SGDLS, CDR2 YYNGEE. The CDR3 loop spans 13 amino acids. In DNA form, the CDR3 reads TGTGCCAGCAGCGTCGACACCCAAGAGACCCAGTACTTC. This translates into CASSVDTQETQYF.

The chain uses TRBV6-5 and TRBJ2-5, with D maybe TRBD1 (5 bases). Germline assignment: CDR1 MNHEY and CDR2 SVGAGI. V gave up 2 bases and J gave up 2 bases, with 9 bases separating them. The CDR3 spans 14 residues. This chain's CDR3 is CASSYGGQQETQYF. CDR3 nucleotide sequence: TGTGCCAGCAGTTACGGCGGACAACAAGAGACCCAGTACTTC.

The count of this clone is one. This chain joins TRBV9 and TRBJ1-1, with D tentatively TRBD1 (6 bases). Germline V lookup: CDR1 SGDLS, CDR2 YYNGEE. The CDR3 runs 16 residues. V gave up 2 bases and J gave up 5 bases, with 19 bases separating them. The CDR3 DNA follows: TGTGCCAGCAGCGTTCTTCCGGGACAAAGGGGGACTGAAGCTTTCTTT. Translated: CASSVLPGQRGTEAFF.

The chain has TRBV6-6 and TRBJ1-1, with D unclear. Germline loops: CDR1 MNHNY, CDR2 SVGAGI (reference sequence). Deletions cut 6 bases from V and 5 bases from J, with 16 bases between. The CDR3 runs to 14 residues. The CDR3 loop is CASSFPRADTEAFF. For the CDR3, the DNA is TGTGCCAGCAGCTTTCCTCGGGCCGATACTGAAGCTTTCTTT.

This sequence joins TRBV12-5 and TRBJ1-2; 7 positions match TRBD1. Germline CDR1 is LGHNT and CDR2 is FRNRAP. V trimming: 0 bases; J trimming: 3 bases; junction bases outside the gene matches: 4. CDR3 length equals 15 residues. Written as DNA, the CDR3 is TGTGCTAGTGGTTTGGTCAAAACAGGGGACTATGGCTACACCTTC. It specifies CASGLVKTGDYGYTF. Variable domain in full (rest from reference TRBV12-5 and TRBJ1-2): DARVTQTPRHKVTEMGQEVTMRCQPILGHNTVFWYRQTMMQGLELLAYFRNRAPLDDSGMPKDRFSAEMPDATLATLKIQPSEPRDSAVYFCASGLVKTGDYGYTFGSGTRLTVV.

The chain employs TRBV11-2 and TRBJ2-4; D uncertain. There are 13 residues in the CDR3. V was trimmed by 5 bases and J by 14 bases, leaving 19 bases between them. Germline V CDR1 and CDR2: SGHAT, FQNNGV. CDR3: CASSVEISSPEYF. The CDR3 DNA follows: TGTGCCAGCAGCGTCGAAATATCCAGTCCTGAGTACTTC.

The chain employs TRBV2 and TRBJ2-7, with 11 bases that match TRBD2. The germline V gene encodes CDR1 SNHLY and CDR2 FYNNEI. Losses at the gene ends were 6 bases for V and 3 bases for J; bases not matched to a gene: 4. The CDR3 consists of 14 residues. CDR3 amino acids: CASRLAGAVYEQYF. The CDR3 DNA follows: TGTGCCAGCAGACTAGCGGGGGCCGTCTACGAGCAGTACTTC.

The rearrangement joins TRBV19 to TRBJ2-2; no reliable D call. This CDR3 comprises 11 residues. CDR1 LNHDA and CDR2 SQIVND come from the germline V gene (reference sequence). V lost 7 bases and J lost 8, with 8 bases in between. The CDR3 sequence: CASNFGGELFF. The CDR3 nucleotides read TGTGCCAGTAATTTTGGGGGGGAGCTGTTTTTT.

J is TRBJ2-5 and V is TRBV7-2; the D call may be TRBD1 or TRBD2 (5 bases each). The CDR3 contains 15 residues. Per the germline V gene, CDR1 is SGHTA and CDR2 is FQGNSA. The ends were cut back, 5 bases at V and 2 bases at J, with 15 bases in the middle. This chain's CDR3 is CASSKAVTVQETQYF. CDR3 DNA sequence: TGTGCCAGCAGCAAAGCGGTGACAGTACAAGAGACCCAGTACTTC.

The chain joins TRBV28 to TRBJ1-1; D is uncertain. Per the germline V gene, CDR1 is MDHEN and CDR2 is SYDVKM. V was pared by 3 bases and J by 8 bases, with 16 bases between. The CDR3 is 14 residues long. The CDR3 region has the DNA TGTGCCAGCAGTTTCTCTACCTTCGCCAGCGAAGCTTTCTTT. Its translation: CASSFSTFASEAFF.

A few counts support this clone. The V gene is TRBV7-2, the J gene TRBJ1-2; 7 nucleotides agree with TRBD1. Germline CDR1 SGHTA, CDR2 FQGNSA. V lost 6 bases to trimming and J lost 4 bases; unmatched junction nucleotides: 5. The CDR3 runs 13 residues. In nucleotides, the CDR3 is TGTGCCAGCAGACGGACAGGTTCCTATGGCTACACCTTC. The encoded protein is CASRRTGSYGYTF.